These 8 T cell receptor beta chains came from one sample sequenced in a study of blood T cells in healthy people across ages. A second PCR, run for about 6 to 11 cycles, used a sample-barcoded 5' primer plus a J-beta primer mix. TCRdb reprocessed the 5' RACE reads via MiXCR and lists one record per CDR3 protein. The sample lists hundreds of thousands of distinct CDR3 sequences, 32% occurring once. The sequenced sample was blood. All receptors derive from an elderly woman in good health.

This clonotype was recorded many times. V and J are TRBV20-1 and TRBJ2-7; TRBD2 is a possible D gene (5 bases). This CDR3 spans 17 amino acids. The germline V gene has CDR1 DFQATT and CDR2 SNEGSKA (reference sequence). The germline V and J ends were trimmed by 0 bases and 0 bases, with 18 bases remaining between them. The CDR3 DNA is TGCAGTGCTAGAGATGGACTCCCTGTGGCCGCCTCCTACGAGCAGTACTTC. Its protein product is CSARDGLPVAASYEQYF.

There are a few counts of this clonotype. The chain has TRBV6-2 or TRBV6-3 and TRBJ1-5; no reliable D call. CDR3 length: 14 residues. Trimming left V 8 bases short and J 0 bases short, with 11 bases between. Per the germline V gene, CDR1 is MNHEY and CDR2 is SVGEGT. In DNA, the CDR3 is TGTGCCAGCCGAACAGACAATAGCAATCAGCCCCAGCATTTT. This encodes CASRTDNSNQPQHF.

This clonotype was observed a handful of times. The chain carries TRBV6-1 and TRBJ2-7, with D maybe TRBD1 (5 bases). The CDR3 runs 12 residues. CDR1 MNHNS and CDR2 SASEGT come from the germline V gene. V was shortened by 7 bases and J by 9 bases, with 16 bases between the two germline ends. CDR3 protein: CASKGPARSQYF. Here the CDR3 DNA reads TGTGCCAGCAAGGGGCCGGCACGGTCGCAGTACTTC.

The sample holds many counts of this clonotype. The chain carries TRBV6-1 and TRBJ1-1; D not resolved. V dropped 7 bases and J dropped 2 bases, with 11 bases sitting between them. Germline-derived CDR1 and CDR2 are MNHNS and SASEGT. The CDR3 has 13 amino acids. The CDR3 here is CASNSNPNTEAFF. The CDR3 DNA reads TGTGCCAGCAACAGCAATCCCAACACTGAAGCTTTCTTT.

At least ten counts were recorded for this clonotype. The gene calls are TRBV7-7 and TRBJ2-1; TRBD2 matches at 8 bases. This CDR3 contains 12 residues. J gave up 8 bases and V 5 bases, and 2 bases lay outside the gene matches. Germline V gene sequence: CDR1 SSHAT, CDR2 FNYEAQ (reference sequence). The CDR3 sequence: CASSPGGYEQFF. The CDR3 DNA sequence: TGTGCCAGCAGCCCGGGGGGGTATGAGCAGTTCTTC.

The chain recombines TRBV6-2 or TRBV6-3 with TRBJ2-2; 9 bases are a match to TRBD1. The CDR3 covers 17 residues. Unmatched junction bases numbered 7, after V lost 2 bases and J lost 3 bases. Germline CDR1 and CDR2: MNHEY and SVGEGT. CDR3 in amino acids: CASSYRQGQGDTGELFF. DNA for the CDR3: TGTGCCAGCAGTTACCGGCAGGGACAGGGAGACACCGGGGAGCTGTTTTTT.

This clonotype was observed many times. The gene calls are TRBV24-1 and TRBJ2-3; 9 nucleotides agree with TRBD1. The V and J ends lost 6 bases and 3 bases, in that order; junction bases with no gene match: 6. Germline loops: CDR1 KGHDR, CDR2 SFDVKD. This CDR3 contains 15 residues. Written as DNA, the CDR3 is TGTGCCACCAGTCCCGGGACAGGGAAGACAGATACGCAGTATTTT. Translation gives CATSPGTGKTDTQYF.

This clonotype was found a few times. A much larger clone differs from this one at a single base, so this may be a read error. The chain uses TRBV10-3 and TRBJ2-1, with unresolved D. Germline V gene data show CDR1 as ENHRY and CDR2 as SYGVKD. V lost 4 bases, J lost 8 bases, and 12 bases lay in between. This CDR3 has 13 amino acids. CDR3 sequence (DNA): TGTGCCATCAGTGTGTCGACCGCCGATGAGCAGTTCTTC. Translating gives CAISVSTADEQFF.